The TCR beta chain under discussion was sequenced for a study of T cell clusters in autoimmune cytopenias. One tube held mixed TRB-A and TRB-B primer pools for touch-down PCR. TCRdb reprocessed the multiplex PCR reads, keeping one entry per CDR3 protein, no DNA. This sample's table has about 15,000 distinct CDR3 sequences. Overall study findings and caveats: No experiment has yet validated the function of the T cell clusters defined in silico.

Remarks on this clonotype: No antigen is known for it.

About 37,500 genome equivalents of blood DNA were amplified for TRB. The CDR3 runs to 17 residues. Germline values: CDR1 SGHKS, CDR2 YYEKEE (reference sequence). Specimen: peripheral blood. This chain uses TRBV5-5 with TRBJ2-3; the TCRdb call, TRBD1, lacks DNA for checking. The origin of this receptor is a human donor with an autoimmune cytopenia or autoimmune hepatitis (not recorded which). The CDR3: CASRLALGDRGIDTQYF.